This T cell receptor (beta chain) was identified during a study of cytomegalovirus exposure and HLA in healthy donors (dated 2017 in TCRdb). The study in broad terms: In an earlier analysis of under 750 of the donors, roughly 300 Gb of sequence data and 100 million or so unique TCR beta sequences from about 180 million T cells were reported. About 280 gigabases of sequencing data and approximately 92 million unique TCR sequences made up an early release that covered 640 HLA-typed donors. Of the 398 genotyped donors, over 70% fell in the genetic ancestry cluster associated with self-reported Caucasian donors. The study aimed to test whether signatures of past pathogen exposure could be identified by cataloging public T cell receptors. Using immunosequencing, the study profiled T cell repertoires from 640 or so subjects and related those repertoires to cytomegalovirus serostatus. Besides the first cohort of around 700 subjects, a separate validation cohort made up of some 110 different subjects was used. The study combined high-throughput TCR immunosequencing, statistical association of individual TCRs with disease status, and machine learning to predict cytomegalovirus infection status. To study patterns of TCR occurrence, a later analysis re-analyzed previously published TCR beta repertoires from several hundred donors and added high-resolution HLA genotyping. In the later analysis, no new phenotypic data were used to find candidate immune exposures; instead, reliance was placed on TCR beta sequences and their occurrence across donors. In an earlier analysis of 587 of the donors, high-throughput TCR beta sequencing was used to judge whether each TCR beta V gene segment behaved as functional or pseudogenic. Donor age, sex, ethnicity and CMV serostatus were compiled alongside the repertoire data. Genome-wide SNP genotypes for about 65% of the roughly 670 donors were used in a later genetic analysis, which treated that subset as a discovery cohort. Every repertoire in the discovery cohort had been generated on one and the same sequencing platform. HLA typing covered class I and class II loci at four-digit resolution. Typing coverage differed by locus: A, B, C, DRB1 and DQB1 were typed in roughly 629-640 donors, DQA1 in 522, DPA1 in 606, and DPB1 in 472. About five DR-DQ haplotypes were treated as single units for association and clustering because of strong linkage in the cohort. On average, 235,054 unique TCR beta nucleotide sequences were sequenced per donor among 350 to 400 genotyped donors of the cohort, with roughly 18% of those sequences being non-productive. The paper's findings and limits, for the study overall: The cohort was sequenced for TCR beta chains only, and without alpha or paired-chain data the features that could be detected were limited. For the cohort, immune exposure information was limited to CMV serostatus. In a later analysis, most CMV-associated TCR beta chains were found to appear HLA-restricted, with HLA associations seemingly driven largely by CMV exposure. Because HLA typing was missing for some donors at each locus, association tests included only the typed subset. A later genetic analysis associated a missense DCLRE1C variant with V-gene and J-gene trimming of TCR beta chains, and an independent cohort replicated the association. In a later analysis, several top co-occurrence clusters were reported to appear linked to parvovirus B19, influenza, CMV and Epstein-Barr virus. According to the authors, the approach could potentially be generalized to other disease states and immunological phenotypes. Correlated functional status among segregating V segments might reflect linkage disequilibrium, but an unknown experimental factor could not be ruled out. Some IMGT-functional V segments, including TRBV6-2 and TRBV6-3, could not be distinguished by the 87-base-pair reads and were therefore excluded. Across donors, most TCR sequences were observed very rarely, whereas some public TCRs were present in many individuals. In an earlier analysis of around 600 of the donors, most TCR beta V segments appeared in productive rearrangements about 87% or about 30% of the time, broadly matching IMGT annotations. Cytomegalovirus status was reported to be diagnosed by the classifier with high specificity and sensitivity in both the original and validation cohorts. When HLA alleles, especially DR and DQ, strongly co-occurred, TCR associations were difficult to assign to individual alleles. In vitro tests confirmed that a few of the cytomegalovirus-associated TCR beta chains recognize cytomegalovirus antigens. A later analysis found that HLA-associated TCR beta chains were more clonally expanded and had lower generation probabilities than equally common non-associated chains. The study gave a list of about 160 TCR beta chains associated with cytomegalovirus. A cluster of highly shared sequence variants was judged likely to represent a technical artifact of the sequencing pipeline. A further reported finding was that TCR beta sequences accurately predicted the HLA-A and HLA-B alleles for most subjects in the first cohort. In a later analysis, TCR association rates were found to vary across HLA loci, with the most associated TCRs seen for DRB1 alleles and the fewest for HLA-C alleles. At a false discovery rate of 0.05, a later analysis linked around 17,000 TCR beta sequences to specific HLA alleles. According to a later genetic analysis, donors in an Asian-associated ancestry cluster had fewer N-insertions in productive TCRs than the approximately 650-donor mean. Sequencing depth was assumed to be roughly uniform across donors in the presence/absence analyses, though that assumption may not hold. Over 15 rarely observed V segments, including chromosome 9 orphons, were excluded from the earlier analysis of about 600 of the donors because counts were too low.

The cohort was made up of 500 to 850 healthy bone marrow donors. All cohort members were sampled while nominally healthy, although unrecorded immune exposures were likely present. The donor tested CMV seronegative, placing the donor among the 350 or so seronegative members of the cohort. Each donor provided a peripheral blood sample, and peripheral blood mononuclear cells were used for TCR beta sequencing. Genomic DNA extraction from the blood cell samples was performed with the Qiagen DNeasy Blood Extraction Kit. To note about this clone: Its recognized antigen is unknown. Base-call qualities are not available, and no considerably larger clone is one nucleotide away.

Trimming leaves V shorter by 5 bases and J shorter by 7 bases, with the junction holding 10 bases beyond the gene matches. The CDR3 holds 15 amino acids from the cysteine to the phenylalanine. The DNA shown is the 45-base CDR3, in frame from base 1. Taken from the germline V gene (reference sequence), the CDR1 and CDR2 loops are SEHNR and FQNEAQ. Libraries came from the immunoSEQ multiplex PCR assay. The multiplex PCR relied on a mix of 60 forward primers for TCR Vbeta segments and 13 reverse primers for TCR Jbeta segments. The CDR3 region of rearranged TCR beta genes was amplified from genomic DNA with a multiplex PCR assay. On the Illumina HiSeq System, the amplified TCR beta libraries were sequenced as 87-base-pair reads. In the source study's methods: A later analysis tallied tens of millions of unique TCR beta chains across the approximately 670 repertoires, and some 10 million of those chains were shared by two or more donors. A nearest-neighbor algorithm error-corrected the raw reads and collapsed the reads into unique sequences, merging closely related sequences to remove PCR and sequencing errors. Alignment of CDR3 sequences to IMGT reference sequences was used to assign V, D and J gene segments. For a sequence to be retained, a match of at least six nucleotides was required to both a V gene segment and a J gene segment. Rearrangements were classified as productive when the CDR3 lacked stop codons and remained in frame with V and J, and all other rearrangements were classified as non-productive. Following IMGT convention, CDR3 was defined as the stretch from the second conserved V-encoded cysteine up to the conserved J-encoded phenylalanine. In an earlier analysis of roughly 610 of the donors, sequences lacking an unambiguous match to a single V gene segment were excluded. An earlier analysis of almost 600 of the donors classified V segments as functional when productive rearrangements were above 56.7% and as segregating when the standard deviation between donors was above 5%. A statistical classification framework was built for diagnosing cytomegalovirus status from the catalog of TCR beta chain sequences. In a later analysis, TCR nucleotide sequences were compared against IMGT/GENE-DB human TR gene sequences so that V and J genes could be assigned. The TCRdist pipeline was used in a later analysis to assign CDR3 sequences and most-parsimonious VDJ recombination scenarios. In a later analysis, each TCR beta chain was defined by its CDR3 amino acid sequence together with its V-gene family, and reads lacking a unique V-gene family were excluded. To address suspected cross-contamination and a sequencing artifact, a later analysis removed approximately 590 highly shared, low-generation-probability nucleotide sequences. In a later analysis, a clonal expansion index for each public chain was calculated from normalized within-repertoire ranks of inferred template counts. In a later analysis, generation probabilities were computed with a VDJ recombination model fitted to out-of-frame rearrangements, and the resulting probabilities were checked against IGoR. In a later analysis, hypergeometric tests were used to score TCR-TCR, TCR-HLA and TCR-CMV co-occurrence, with a repertoire-size bias correction applied to TCR pairs. To estimate false discovery rates, a later analysis permuted the HLA or CMV assignments 20 times. A later analysis grouped co-occurring TCRs with DBSCAN, adding TCRdist sequence similarity when clustering within HLA-allele-positive subsets. Co-occurrence clustering excluded repertoires with fewer than 30,000 or more than 120,000 public chains, plus five with anomalous nucleotide sharing. TCRdb took this table from immuneACCESS and kept in-frame rearrangements with V and J called. Such tables lack part of the clones; where checked against another copy, unresolved V genes explain under half of the gap, and the rest is unexplained. The V and J calls and clone size were taken over from that table, and D and trimming were inferred from the DNA. This sample comprises 120,000 or so clones, roughly 70% of them detected only once. About 4% of the sample is taken by the ten largest.

Sequencing input: PBMCs. The sequence derives from a woman in her forties in good health and CMV-seronegative. The sequence is built from TRBV7-9 and TRBJ2-7, with 11 junctional bases fitting TRBD1. The CDR3 is CASSGPGQGGSEQYF. The DNA sequence is TGTGCCAGCAGCGGACCGGGACAGGGGGGTTCTGAGCAGTACTTC.